This entry lists 5 T cell receptor beta chains sequenced from one sample in a study of glioma-infiltrating T cells after dendritic cell vaccination. Profiled with immunoSEQ multiplex PCR; TCRdb holds only in-frame clones, not every one. The sample yields around 83,000 clones, around 85% seen once. Described time point: after dendritic cell vaccination, including at tumor progression/relapse. The sample here was blood, taken after dendritic cell vaccination. The receptors shown here come from a human donor with glioblastoma.

This chain uses TRBV5-8 with TRBJ2-7, with 7 positions matching TRBD2. With V trimmed by 4 bases and J by 4 bases, 5 bases remained unmatched. The CDR3 covers 13 residues. The germline V gene has CDR1 SGHTS and CDR2 YDEGEE. Here the CDR3 reads CASSAGRGYEQYF. The CDR3, as DNA: TGTGCCAGCAGCGCGGGGAGGGGATACGAGCAGTACTTC.

The chain links TRBV18 to TRBJ2-5; D is undetermined. The germline V gene has CDR1 KGHSH and CDR2 LQKENI. The CDR3 runs to 20 residues. Between the trimmed V and J ends, which lost 0 bases and 0 bases, there was a span of 23 bases. The CDR3 region has the DNA TGTGCCAGCTCACCACCGAGGCTCTCTAAATCACCGCTGTACCAAGAGACCCAGTACTTC. It is translated as CASSPPRLSKSPLYQETQYF.

This clone occurred a few times. This rearrangement joins TRBV5-6 to TRBJ1-1, with D possibly matching TRBD1 (6 bases). The V gene's germline CDR1 is SGHDT and CDR2 YYEEEE. The CDR3 runs 15 residues. V was shortened by 0 bases and J by 6 bases, with 15 bases between the two germline ends. CDR3 nucleotides: TGTGCCAGCAGCTTGGGACAGGTAGCGCTCCCTGAAGCTTTCTTT. Encoded protein: CASSLGQVALPEAFF.

The chain joins TRBV6-5 to TRBJ2-3; 7 nucleotides align to TRBD1. With 0 bases clipped from V and 4 bases from J, the junction kept 4 bases outside the gene matches. This CDR3 is 15 amino acids long. Germline lookup yields CDR1 MNHEY and CDR2 SVGAGI. The CDR3 loop is CASSYSGTVPDTQYF. The CDR3 region has the DNA TGTGCCAGCAGTTACTCGGGGACAGTCCCAGATACGCAGTATTTT.

The rearrangement joins TRBV5-6 to TRBJ2-7; D perhaps matches TRBD1 (6 bases). The CDR3 has 13 residues. Per germline, CDR1 SGHDT and CDR2 YYEEEE. Trimming removed 4 bases at V and 3 bases at J, with 11 bases between. The CDR3 loop reads CASSTGTNYEQYF. The CDR3 DNA sequence: TGTGCCAGCAGCACCGGGACAAACTACGAGCAGTACTTC.